The source of this TCR beta chain is a study of T cell changes during pregnancy in multiple sclerosis. Only in-frame clones appear in the TCRdb table, and some are missing; sequencing was by immunoSEQ multiplex PCR. The repertoire includes roughly 63,000 clones, approximately 93% of them detected once, and 3% to 4% sits in the top ten. Points on this clone: The germline gene is not matched at one end of the junction; a read error may be the cause.

The CDR3 is 15 amino acids. CDR1 and CDR2 from the germline V gene are MNHEY and SMNVEV (reference sequence). The input for sequencing was CD8+ T cells from peripheral blood mononuclear cells, taken in the second trimester of pregnancy. The rearrangement links TRBV27 to TRBJ2-1; the D gene is possibly TRBD2 (6 bases). This receptor was taken from a female donor with multiple sclerosis, enrolled in a pregnancy study. The CDR3 is CASNLGRNSYNEQFF. The CDR3 DNA is TGTGCCAGCAATTTAGGGAGGAACTCCTACAATGAGCAGTTCTTC.